A single sample is the source of the 11 T cell receptor beta chains below, sequenced in a study of OX40 agonist ivuxolimab in advanced cancers. The repertoire was sequenced with immunoSEQ multiplex PCR; TCRdb's copy has only in-frame clones and lacks some. The sample records roughly 100,000 clones, roughly 91% being singletons. The material sequenced was CD4+ or CD8+ T cells sorted from blood, taken in a trial of the OX40 agonist ivuxolimab. The receptor set was obtained from an adult with an advanced solid tumor such as melanoma, head and neck, liver or kidney cancer.

This clone appeared a single time. The CDR3 DNA is TGTGCCAGTAGTATAAGGCTGCAAGAGACCCAGTACTTC. As protein: CASSIRLQETQYF. The J gene is TRBJ2-5, the V gene TRBV19; D gene uncertain. CDR1 is LNHDA and CDR2 is SQIVND in the germline V gene (reference sequence). With 2 bases removed from V and 2 bases from J, the gap between germline ends came to 6 bases. CDR3 size: 13 residues.

This clone turned up a few times. The chain couples TRBV12-5 to TRBJ2-7, with 8 bases aligning to TRBD2. Per the germline V gene, CDR1 is LGHNT and CDR2 is FRNRAP. The CDR3 runs to 16 residues. J was trimmed by 1 base and V by 0 bases; bases with no gene match: 5. Here the CDR3 reads CASGLVTAGVSYEQYF. DNA for the CDR3: TGTGCTAGTGGTTTGGTAACAGCGGGGGTGTCCTACGAGCAGTACTTC.

The CDR3 coding sequence is TGTGCCTGGAGTGTAGCAGGGGGCTTTAGCAATCAGCCCCAGCATTTT. Protein product: CAWSVAGGFSNQPQHF. This rearrangement joins TRBV30 to TRBJ1-5; 8 bases are a match to TRBD1. Germline loops: CDR1 GTSNPN, CDR2 SVGIG (reference sequence). Trimming at V came to 0 bases and at J to 0 bases, leaving 4 bases not matched to a gene. This CDR3 is built from 16 residues. Combining the CDR3 with reference TRBV30 and TRBJ1-5 gives the whole variable domain SQTIHQWPATLVQPVGSPLSLECTVEGTSNPNLYWYRQAAGRGLQLLFYSVGIGQISSEVPQNLSASRPQDRQFILSSKKLLLSDSGFYLCAWSVAGGFSNQPQHFGDGTRLSIL.

The V gene is TRBV19, the J gene TRBJ2-5, with D maybe TRBD2 (6 bases). This CDR3 spans 14 amino acids. Germline CDR1 is LNHDA and CDR2 is SQIVND (reference sequence). Trimming took 6 bases from V and 1 from J, leaving 12 bases between them. CDR3 residues: CASSLRDFQETQYF. The CDR3, as DNA: TGTGCCAGTAGCCTCCGGGACTTCCAAGAGACCCAGTACTTC.

The chain recombines TRBV5-6 with TRBJ2-5, with TRBD1 matching 8 bases. CDR1 and CDR2 (germline): SGHDT, YYEEEE. Unmatched junction bases numbered 6, after V lost 0 bases and J lost 8 bases. The CDR3 is made up of 14 amino acids. In DNA form, the CDR3 reads TGTGCCAGCAGCTTGGCAGGGGGCGGTGCTACCCAGTACTTC. Its protein product is CASSLAGGGATQYF.

The chain has TRBV11-2 and TRBJ2-5, with TRBD2 matching over 15 bases. CDR1 and CDR2 from the germline V gene are SGHAT and FQNNGV. The CDR3 length is 17 residues. V was pared by 5 bases and J by 1 base, with 5 bases of the junction left unmatched. Here the CDR3 reads CASSGLAGGVGQETQYF. In nucleotides, the CDR3 is TGTGCCAGCAGCGGACTAGCGGGGGGGGTCGGCCAAGAGACCCAGTACTTC.

This chain uses TRBV6-5 with TRBJ2-3; the D gene is possibly TRBD2 (5 bases). The germline V gene has CDR1 MNHEY and CDR2 SVGAGI. The CDR3 length is 13 residues. Trimming stripped 4 bases from V and 4 bases from J, with 9 bases between. CDR3 region: CASSSRLPDTQYF. CDR3 nucleotides: TGTGCCAGCAGTTCGAGACTACCAGATACGCAGTATTTT.

The CDR3 spells CASSLGDKNTGELFF. Here the CDR3 DNA reads TGTGCCAGCAGCTTAGGGGACAAGAACACCGGGGAGCTGTTTTTT. The gene calls are TRBV5-5 and TRBJ2-2, with D perhaps TRBD1 (6 bases). The germline V gene encodes CDR1 SGHKS and CDR2 YYEKEE (reference sequence). The CDR3 has 15 amino acids. V lost 2 bases to trimming and J lost 1 base, with 9 bases between them.

A word on this clone: Within the sample, other DNA sequences also encode this same CDR3. The CDR3 DNA follows: TGTGCCAGTAGAGGCGCAGCAAAAGTCTACAATGAGCAGTTCTTC. Protein product: CASRGAAKVYNEQFF. This sequence joins TRBV6-1 and TRBJ2-1; no firm D call. Germline V CDR1 and CDR2: MNHNS, SASEGT. V was clipped by 9 bases and J by 3 bases, with 18 bases between them. This CDR3 has 15 amino acids.

This CDR3 is CASSQMGQAYEQYF. The DNA for the CDR3 is TGTGCCAGCAGCCAAATGGGACAGGCCTACGAGCAGTACTTC. The J gene is TRBJ2-7, the V gene TRBV5-6, with 8 bases matching TRBD1. Trimming cost V 4 bases and J 2 bases; bases outside gene matches: 5. Per the germline V gene, CDR1 is SGHDT and CDR2 is YYEEEE. This CDR3 is 14 amino acids long.

This rearrangement joins TRBV19 to TRBJ1-2; TRBD1 is a possible D gene (6 bases). CDR3 length: 14 amino acids. Deletions cut 3 bases from V and 4 bases from J, with 12 bases between. CDR1 is LNHDA and CDR2 is SQIVND in the germline V gene (reference sequence). In DNA, the CDR3 is TGTGCCAGTAGTATTCTGGACAGACCCTATGGCTACACCTTC. This codes for CASSILDRPYGYTF.